Below, 14 T cell receptor beta chains from the same sample are listed, as sequenced in a study of chemoradiotherapy in HPV16-positive cancers. Measured with immunoSEQ multiplex PCR; TCRdb has only the in-frame clones, and not every one. The sample has 900 or so clones; more than 70% are singletons. Specimen: tumor tissue, collected from a patient who underwent chemoradiotherapy. These receptors came from a human donor with HPV-associated anogenital cancer.

The rearrangement joins TRBV5-4 to TRBJ2-1; 7 nucleotides align to TRBD2. The germline V gene has CDR1 SGHNT and CDR2 YYREEE (reference sequence). After removal of 3 bases from V and 5 bases from J, the junction contained 8 bases not matched to a gene. The CDR3 loop spans 15 amino acids. CDR3 coding DNA: TGTGCCAGCAGCTCCGCGGGGGTCGAAGACAATGAGCAGTTCTTC. Translating it yields CASSSAGVEDNEQFF.

The rearrangement joins TRBV4-3 to TRBJ1-5, with D possibly being TRBD1 (5 bases). In germline, CDR1 is LGHNA, CDR2 YSLEER. Trimming left V 3 bases short and J 4 bases short, with 13 bases between. The CDR3 has 15 residues. In DNA, the CDR3 is TGCGCCAGCAGCCAGACGGGACTCCCAAATCAGCCCCAGCATTTT. As protein: CASSQTGLPNQPQHF.

The chain recombines TRBV12-5 with TRBJ2-3; D possibly corresponds to TRBD1 (6 bases). Germline CDR1 and CDR2: LGHNT and FRNRAP. Trimming cost V 1 base and J 1 base, with 6 bases left between them. The CDR3 runs to 14 residues. CDR3 residues: CASGLGQGTDTQYF. The CDR3 bases are TGTGCTAGTGGTTTGGGACAGGGCACAGATACGCAGTATTTT.

The CDR3 reads CASRPRGRDAGELFF. DNA for the CDR3: TGTGCCAGCAGACCCAGGGGGCGCGATGCCGGGGAGCTGTTTTTT. The genes are TRBV5-8 and TRBJ2-2; 8 bases are a match to TRBD1. The CDR3 runs 15 residues. Germline lookup yields CDR1 SGHTS and CDR2 YDEGEE. J was trimmed by 6 bases and V by 5 bases; bases with no gene match: 9.

The chain links TRBV5-1 to TRBJ1-1, with 7 positions matching TRBD1. The J segment lost 1 base and the V segment lost 3 bases, leaving 3 bases of the junction unmatched. CDR1 is SGHRS and CDR2 is YFSETQ in the germline V gene. The CDR3 has 14 amino acids. DNA for the CDR3: TGCGCCAGCAGCTCGGGACAGCCGAACACTGAAGCTTTCTTT. Encoded protein: CASSSGQPNTEAFF.

By its share, this clone is large (0.1 to 1%). V gene TRBV27 combines with J gene TRBJ2-2; D gene uncertain. V was clipped by 4 bases and J by 1 base, with 7 bases between them. Germline CDR1 reads MNHEY; CDR2 reads SMNVEV (reference sequence). The CDR3 totals 14 residues. CDR3 loop: CASSSARNTGELFF. The CDR3 nucleotides are TGTGCCAGCAGTTCCGCAAGGAACACCGGGGAGCTGTTTTTT.

CDR3 region: CASSALGRHASGANVLTF. CDR3 nucleotide sequence: TGTGCCAGCAGTGCGCTGGGGCGGCACGCCTCTGGGGCCAACGTCCTGACTTTC. V usage is TRBV2 and J usage is TRBJ2-6; maybe TRBD1 (5 bases). Deletions cut 4 bases from V and 0 bases from J, with 16 bases between. The germline gives CDR1 SNHLY, CDR2 FYNNEI. The CDR3 sequence is 18 residues long.

This sequence joins TRBV7-8 and TRBJ2-1; possible D gene TRBD2, 6 bases. The CDR3 covers 15 residues. Between the trimmed V and J ends, which lost 5 bases and 4 bases, there was a span of 15 bases. CDR1 SGHVS and CDR2 FQNEAQ come from the germline V gene. CDR3 sequence (DNA): TGTGCCAGCAGCCCGACCGGGACTTCGTACAATGAGCAGTTCTTC. Protein: CASSPTGTSYNEQFF.

The chain joins TRBV5-1 to TRBJ1-2; 8 bases map to TRBD1. V was pared by 2 bases and J by 4 bases, with 4 bases of the junction left unmatched. The germline gives CDR1 SGHRS, CDR2 YFSETQ. This CDR3 has 14 amino acids. The CDR3 here is CASSLQGELYGYTF. CDR3 coding DNA: TGCGCCAGCAGCTTACAGGGGGAGCTCTATGGCTACACCTTC.

V gene TRBV7-2 combines with J gene TRBJ2-2; 10 bases are a match to TRBD1. Germline values: CDR1 SGHTA, CDR2 FQGNSA. V was pared by 6 bases and J by 2 bases, with 3 bases of the junction left unmatched. The CDR3 spans 15 residues. CDR3 sequence reads: CASRPTGGNTGELFF. The CDR3, as DNA: TGTGCCAGCAGACCGACAGGGGGCAACACCGGGGAGCTGTTTTTT.

This chain connects TRBV7-9 to TRBJ1-5, with D perhaps matching TRBD1 (5 bases). Germline values: CDR1 SEHNR, CDR2 FQNEAQ (reference sequence). The V end was cut by 6 bases, the J end by 6 bases, with 9 bases between. The CDR3 runs to 12 residues. CDR3 residues: CASRAGTQPQHF. CDR3 DNA: TGTGCCAGCAGGGCCGGGACTCAGCCCCAGCATTTT.

V usage is TRBV15 and J usage is TRBJ1-5; D uncertain. Deletions cut 5 bases from V and 4 bases from J, with 12 bases between. CDR1 and CDR2 (germline): LNHNV, YYDKDF (reference sequence). The CDR3 sequence is 14 residues long. CDR3 DNA: TGTGCCACCAGCCGGAGGGCGGGAAATCAGCCCCAGCATTTT. It yields the protein CATSRRAGNQPQHF. The complete variable domain, with remaining parts taken from reference TRBV15 and TRBJ1-5, reads DAMVIQNPRYQVTQFGKPVTLSCSQTLNHNVMYWYQQKSSQAPKLLFHYYDKDFNNEADTPDNFQSRRPNTSFCFLDIRSPGLGDTAMYLCATSRRAGNQPQHFGDGTRLSIL.

The J gene is TRBJ2-1, the V gene TRBV6-5; 9 nucleotides match TRBD1. Germline values: CDR1 MNHEY, CDR2 SVGAGI. CDR3 length equals 15 residues. Germline trimming cut 6 bases from V and 4 bases from J; bases unmatched to any gene: 7. In nucleotides, the CDR3 is TGTGCCAGCAGGCACGACAGGGGGGTTTACAATGAGCAGTTCTTC. It codes for CASRHDRGVYNEQFF.

The rearrangement uses TRBV28 and TRBJ2-2; 8 bases are shared with TRBD1. This CDR3 comprises 16 residues. Germline-derived CDR1 and CDR2 are MDHEN and SYDVKM. Unmatched junction bases numbered 5, after V lost 5 bases and J lost 0 bases. CDR3 DNA: TGTGCCAGCAGTCCCCCGGGACAGGCGAACACCGGGGAGCTGTTTTTT. It codes for CASSPPGQANTGELFF.